The clone carrying this TCR beta chain was seen a few times. This specimen belongs to a study of cytomegalovirus exposure and HLA in healthy donors. Germline V gene lookup returns CDR1 SQVTM and CDR2 ANQGSEA. V was pared by 7 bases and J by 6 bases, with 8 bases of the junction left unmatched. The CDR3 is 14 residues long. Clones were read by immunoSEQ multiplex PCR, and TCRdb kept only the in-frame ones, dropping some. Of under 130,000 clones listed, 86% are singletons. The clonotype comes from a woman younger than 35 in good health and CMV-seropositive. The sample taken for sequencing was PBMCs. The rearrangement joins TRBV29-1 to TRBJ2-1; TRBD2 agrees at 11 bases. Written as DNA, the CDR3 is TGCAGCGCTGGTAGCGGGGGGGCGTTCAATGAGCAGTTCTTC. This encodes CSAGSGGAFNEQFF.